The 26 T cell receptor beta chains below come from one sample, sequenced in a study of T cell changes during pregnancy in multiple sclerosis. Generated by immunoSEQ multiplex PCR, the TCRdb table keeps only in-frame clones and is missing some. The sample records tens of thousands of clones, about nine tenths being singletons. This specimen was peripheral blood, taken in the first trimester of pregnancy. The receptors originated from a female donor in good health, enrolled as a control in a pregnancy study.

V and J are TRBV1 and TRBJ2-7; the DNA was not compared with TRBD2, the D call given in the table. TRBV1 is labeled a pseudogene. The CDR3 extends over 16 amino acids. CDR3 nucleotides: TGCACCAGCAGCCACGAAACTAGCGGGAGGACGTACGAGCAGTACTTC. This codes for CTSSHETSGRTYEQYF.

This sequence joins TRBV29-1 and TRBJ1-1; possibly TRBD1 for D (5 bases). This CDR3 has 11 residues. Germline V CDR1 and CDR2: SQVTM, ANQGSEA. V was shortened by 6 bases and J by 4 bases, with 9 bases between the two germline ends. This CDR3 reads CSVGRGTEAFF. CDR3 coding DNA: TGCAGCGTCGGGAGGGGCACTGAAGCTTTCTTT.

The rearrangement uses TRBV7-2 and TRBJ2-3, with D perhaps TRBD2 (5 bases). This CDR3 is built from 13 residues. V was cut by 1 base and J by 11 bases, with 13 bases left in between. Germline V gives CDR1 SGHTA, CDR2 FQGNSA. The DNA for the CDR3 is TGTGCCAGCAGCTTAGATTGGGAGAAGTTGCAGTATTTT. It translates to CASSLDWEKLQYF.

This clone has more than one count but fewer than ten. The V and J genes are TRBV6-1 and TRBJ1-2, with 9 bases identical to TRBD1. J lost 2 bases, V lost 6 bases, and 7 bases had no gene match. From germline, CDR1 is MNHNS and CDR2 SASEGT. The CDR3 spans 15 residues. CDR3 region: CASSGPGQGNYGYTF. CDR3 nucleotides: TGTGCCAGCAGCGGCCCGGGACAGGGAAACTATGGCTACACCTTC.

The chain links TRBV28 to TRBJ1-2, with D tentatively TRBD1 (6 bases). The germline gives CDR1 MDHEN, CDR2 SYDVKM. The V and J ends lost 2 bases and 8 bases respectively, with 12 bases between them. This CDR3 region has 13 residues. The CDR3 loop reads CASSLGAGVGYTF. For the CDR3, the DNA is TGTGCCAGCAGTTTAGGCGCAGGGGTCGGCTACACCTTC.

The gene calls are TRBV27 and TRBJ2-3; perhaps TRBD2 as D (7 bases). CDR3 length: 18 residues. CDR1 is MNHEY and CDR2 is SMNVEV in the germline V gene (reference sequence). Trimming removed 0 bases at V and 5 bases at J, with 21 bases between. This CDR3 is CASSLSSRPRGRGDTQYF. The DNA for the CDR3 is TGTGCCAGCAGTTTATCGAGTCGACCGCGGGGGCGCGGAGATACGCAGTATTTT.

The rearrangement links TRBV19 to TRBJ2-7; 12 bases are shared with TRBD2. This CDR3 is built from 17 residues. Germline V gives CDR1 LNHDA, CDR2 SQIVND (reference sequence). J lost 2 bases, V lost 4 bases, and 9 bases had no gene match. The DNA for the CDR3 is TGTGCCAGTAGTACGCCTCGGACTAGCGGGAACACCTACGAGCAGTACTTC. Protein product: CASSTPRTSGNTYEQYF.

This chain joins TRBV18 and TRBJ1-1; a weak D match, TRBD1 (6 bases). CDR1 is KGHSH, CDR2 LQKENI, per germline. The CDR3 loop spans 16 amino acids. Trimming removed 3 bases from V and 1 base from J, with 15 bases in between. The CDR3 coding sequence is TGTGCCAGCTCACCTATGTATTGGGGACAGAACACTGAAGCTTTCTTT. Residues: CASSPMYWGQNTEAFF.

This rearrangement joins TRBV6-5 to TRBJ1-2; 8 bases line up with TRBD1. The CDR3 covers 13 residues. CDR1 and CDR2 from the germline V gene are MNHEY and SVGAGI. V dropped 3 bases and J dropped 8; count of bases not matched to a gene: 5. Written as DNA, the CDR3 is TGTGCCAGCAGTTATCAGGGGGCAGCGGGCTACACCTTC. It encodes CASSYQGAAGYTF.

The chain recombines TRBV6-5 with TRBJ1-4; D is ambiguous. Per germline, CDR1 MNHEY and CDR2 SVGAGI. The V end lost 2 bases, the J end lost 10 bases, and 17 bases lay between the germline ends. This CDR3 has 15 residues. The CDR3 bases are TGTGCCAGCAGTTACCAACAGACGGAATTTGCAAAACTGTTTTTT. Encoded protein: CASSYQQTEFAKLFF.

In its sample, this clone ranks as medium-sized (0.01 to 0.1%). This rearrangement joins TRBV13 to TRBJ2-1; 12 bases align to TRBD2. Trimming removed 5 bases from V and 8 bases from J; junction bases left unmatched: 16. Germline CDR1 is PRHDT and CDR2 is FYEKMQ (reference sequence). The length of the CDR3 is 18 residues. CDR3 nucleotide sequence: TGTGCCAGCAGCCACGACGCCGAGACTAGCGGGAGTTTCTATGAGCAGTTCTTC. Its protein is CASSHDAETSGSFYEQFF. Filled out from reference TRBV13 and TRBJ2-1, the complete variable domain reads AAGVIQSPRHLIKEKRETATLKCYPIPRHDTVYWYQQGPGQDPQFLISFYEKMQSDKGSIPDRFSAQQFSDYHSELNMSSLELGDSALYFCASSHDAETSGSFYEQFFGPGTRLTVL.

The chain links TRBV29-1 to TRBJ2-1; D gene uncertain. The CDR3 length is 12 residues. Trimming left V 4 bases short and J 3 bases short, with 7 bases between. Germline V gene lookup returns CDR1 SQVTM and CDR2 ANQGSEA. The CDR3 DNA reads as TGCAGCGTTGTATTAGACTACAATGAGCAGTTCTTC. Its translation: CSVVLDYNEQFF.

This clone was counted a single time. V is TRBV9 and J is TRBJ2-1; 9 bases are a match to TRBD2. This CDR3 comprises 14 residues. Germline CDR1 reads SGDLS; CDR2 reads YYNGEE. J gave up 9 bases and V 4 bases, and 8 bases lay outside the gene matches. The CDR3 nucleotides read TGTGCCAGCAGCATCCAGACTAGCGGAGGTGAGCAGTTCTTC. Protein sequence: CASSIQTSGGEQFF.

The J gene is TRBJ2-3, the V gene TRBV30, with a tentative D call TRBD2 (7 bases). The CDR3 runs 18 residues. The germline V gene encodes CDR1 GTSNPN and CDR2 SVGIG (reference sequence). V was clipped by 0 bases and J by 1 base, with 20 bases between them. This chain's CDR3 is CAWSVRLRGGGRTDTQYF. The CDR3 nucleotides read TGTGCCTGGAGTGTACGGTTGAGGGGAGGGGGGCGCACAGATACGCAGTATTTT.

J is TRBJ2-3 and V is TRBV6-5; the match to TRBD1 covers 8 bases. CDR3 length: 16 residues. The trim removed 0 bases at V and 3 bases at J, leaving 5 bases unmatched. CDR1 is MNHEY and CDR2 is SVGAGI in the germline V gene. CDR3 nucleotide sequence: TGTGCCAGCAGTTACTCCGGGACAGGTGGGACAGATACGCAGTATTTT. Translation gives CASSYSGTGGTDTQYF.

The chain recombines TRBV5-1 with TRBJ1-2; TRBD1 is a possible D gene (5 bases). Germline CDR1 reads SGHRS; CDR2 reads YFSETQ. This CDR3 has 14 residues. With 2 bases removed from V and 4 bases from J, the gap between germline ends came to 12 bases. The CDR3 nucleotides are TGCGCCAGCAGCTTAGATAGGGGCAGCTATGGCTACACCTTC. Translation: CASSLDRGSYGYTF.

This chain joins TRBV30 and TRBJ2-3, with D tentatively TRBD1 (6 bases). This CDR3 region has 13 residues. Germline V gives CDR1 GTSNPN, CDR2 SVGIG (reference sequence). V lost 2 bases and J 1 base, leaving 7 bases between the germline ends. The CDR3, as DNA: TGTGCCTGGAGTCAGGGGCGCACAGATACGCAGTATTTT. It yields the protein CAWSQGRTDTQYF.

In its sample, this clone was seen a few times. The CDR3 spells CARLVSNQPQHF. CDR3 in DNA: TGTGCCAGGTTAGTTAGCAATCAGCCCCAGCATTTT. The gene calls are TRBV11-3 and TRBJ1-5; no clear D. The CDR3 contains 12 residues. V lost 9 bases and J lost 0, with 6 bases in between. The germline V gene has CDR1 SGHNT and CDR2 YENEEA.

This chain uses TRBV6-5 with TRBJ2-2, with 11 bases aligning to TRBD1. The trim removed 2 bases at V and 6 bases at J, leaving 5 bases unmatched. From germline, CDR1 is MNHEY and CDR2 SVGAGI. This CDR3 is 16 amino acids long. CDR3: CASSYRTGGLAGELFF. CDR3 coding DNA: TGTGCCAGCAGTTACAGGACAGGGGGCTTGGCCGGGGAGCTGTTTTTT.

V and J are TRBV30 and TRBJ1-6; D remains unclear. Germline V CDR1 and CDR2: GTSNPN, SVGIG (reference sequence). V was shortened by 0 bases and J by 10 bases, with 7 bases between the two germline ends. This CDR3 is 12 amino acids long. The CDR3, as DNA: TGTGCCTGGAGTGTCAACGGGTCACCCCTCCACTTT. It codes for CAWSVNGSPLHF.

The CDR3 DNA reads as TGTGCCAGCAGCTTGACAGAGAACTATGGCTACACCTTC. Protein sequence: CASSLTENYGYTF. The chain is built from TRBV5-5 and TRBJ1-2, with unresolved D. The CDR3 loop spans 13 amino acids. Germline CDR1 SGHKS, CDR2 YYEKEE (reference sequence). Trimming took off 1 base at V and 2 bases at J, with 6 bases between the two ends.

This clone appeared once. This chain uses TRBV6-4 with TRBJ2-7, with D hard to call. Trimming left V 5 bases short and J 5 bases short, with 7 bases between. Germline V gives CDR1 MRHNA, CDR2 SNTAGT. The CDR3 is made up of 11 amino acids. The CDR3 DNA sequence: TGTGCCAGCAGTTATCTCGACGAGCAGTACTTC. This encodes CASSYLDEQYF.

The chain combines TRBV30 with TRBJ2-1; 12 nucleotides line up with TRBD2. CDR1 is GTSNPN, CDR2 SVGIG, per germline (reference sequence). J gave up 9 bases and V 3 bases, and 0 bases lay outside the gene matches. The CDR3 contains 12 residues. CDR3 residues: CAWRTSGGEQFF. For the CDR3, the DNA is TGTGCCTGGAGGACTAGCGGGGGTGAGCAGTTCTTC.

This clone appeared a single time. The chain is built from TRBV2 and TRBJ1-2, with D tentatively TRBD1 (6 bases). Germline loops: CDR1 SNHLY, CDR2 FYNNEI. The V end was cut by 4 bases, the J end by 5 bases, with 14 bases between. CDR3 size: 14 residues. The CDR3 loop reads CASSAQGSEYGYTF. The CDR3 DNA follows: TGTGCCAGCAGTGCCCAGGGGTCAGAGTATGGCTACACCTTC.

The chain links TRBV18 to TRBJ1-2; possibly TRBD1 for D (5 bases). CDR1 KGHSH and CDR2 LQKENI come from the germline V gene. V was trimmed by 0 bases and J by 6 bases, leaving 11 bases between them. CDR3 size: 14 residues. The DNA for the CDR3 is TGTGCCAGCTCACCACCTAGCAGGGATGATGGCTACACCTTC. This encodes CASSPPSRDDGYTF.

This chain joins TRBV7-6 and TRBJ1-1; perhaps TRBD1 as D (5 bases). CDR1 and CDR2 (germline): SGHVS, FNYEAQ. V was clipped by 2 bases and J by 1 base, with 8 bases between them. The CDR3 spans 14 residues. The CDR3 nucleotides are TGTGCCAGCAGCTTACAGGGTCAGAACACTGAAGCTTTCTTT. Encoded protein: CASSLQGQNTEAFF.